The sequence of this T cell receptor beta chain was determined in a study of shared clonotypes between healthy human individuals (TCRdb year 2020). For the study in its entirety: The cohort comprised a couple of women and a few men aged 18 to 49 years. Per donor, three plates each were used for CD4 naive and CD4 memory, two for CD8 naive, and one for CD8 memory. Blood TCR repertoires of roughly 5 healthy adults were deeply sequenced to estimate repertoire size and the extent of clonotype sharing between individuals. Different laboratories and diverse techniques were used to prepare libraries and sequence TCR repertoires, to increase sequencing depth and limit assay-specific biases. Leukapheresis yielded between about 0.9 and 8.9 billion PBMCs per donor. Beyond this particular receptor, the publication reports: Based on pairwise subsampling, the degree of clonotype sharing among donors was expected to be affected by sequencing depth. The small number of donors limited the genetic and exposure-history diversity represented. Sharing across a few donors was observed for about 5% of naive CD4, 3% to 4% of naive CD8, about 2.3% of memory CD4, and around 0.4% of memory CD8 clonotypes. Even with the large sequencing depth, rarefaction of the sorted-subset datasets indicated that sequencing was incomplete. Clonotypes shared by all four sorted-subset donors showed higher generation probabilities than non-shared clonotypes. Sampling was restricted to blood, and TCR repertoires in tissues likely differ from the TCR repertoires found in blood. Estimated clonotype richness was generally larger for naive than for memory subsets.

The donors were healthy, HIV-negative adults with no recently reported acute infections or vaccinations. Every donor was a Caucasian adult living in Nashville, Tennessee, USA. CD4+ T cells were enriched by magnetic negative selection, after which naive cells were positively selected on CD45RA and the negative fraction was taken as the memory subset. Blood was obtained by leukapheresis, after which PBMCs were separated by Ficoll-Histopaque density gradient centrifugation and cryopreserved in liquid nitrogen vapor phase. Analytical flow cytometry was used to check the purity and quantity of each magnetically sorted T cell population. From each sorted fraction, genomic DNA was isolated and quantified by UV absorbance on a Nanodrop 2000c. TCR CDR3 regions were amplified from genomic DNA by multiplex PCR using the deep immunoSEQ assay. For each cell subset, the extracted genomic DNA was distributed evenly across all wells of several immunoSEQ 96-well plates, and each plate served as one replicate. Each replicate PCR for sorted subsets received about 210 ng genomic DNA, equal to about 30,000 T cell genomes. Purified libraries were quantified with a Qubit 3.0 fluorometer, sized on a Bioanalyzer 2100, and re-quantified with the KAPA Library Quantification kit. Every immunoSEQ 96-well plate was sequenced on a separate single-read 150-cycle Illumina NextSeq 550 flow cell. As for how the authors treated the data: Because only junctional sequences without quality scores were contained in the immunoSEQ output, filtering matching that applied to full-length reads could not be performed. To assign V/J genes and CDR3, sequences were annotated against IMGT germline references using PyIR, a Python wrapper for IgBLAST v1.9. Reads were filtered out if the reads had weak V/J assignments (E-value above 1e-6), no CDR3, stop codons, out-of-frame junctions, or ambiguous translated residues. V3J clonotypes were defined as sequences sharing the same inferred V gene, J gene, and CDR3 amino acid sequence. The percentage overlap between two repertoires was calculated by dividing the number of shared unique clonotypes by the size of the smaller repertoire. Repertoire richness was assessed with RTK rarefaction, the Chao1 estimator, and Recon v2.1 estimates of unobserved clonotypes. Generation probabilities for all TCRbeta clonotypes obtained by the gDNA method from a handful of donors were computed using OLGA. TCRdb re-hosts the immuneACCESS table, in-frame sequences only. Its copies lack some clones; in the studies checked, an unresolved V gene accounts for under half of them, and the cause for the rest is not known. V, J and clone size were drawn from that table, and D and trimming were deduced from the DNA. The sample table shows some 660,000 clones, and around three quarters are seen once. The ten largest clones add up to roughly 1.9% of the sample.

Notes on this clone: No cognate antigen has been identified for it. Base qualities are not recorded, but no much larger clone differs from it by a single base.

The CDR3 sequence holds 12 residues, the cysteine and phenylalanine included. The entry retains the CDR3 DNA only, 36 bases that are in frame from base 1. At the junction V is shortened by 4 bases and J by 5 bases, with 9 bases in between. CDR1 SGHNT and CDR2 YYREEE were looked up in the germline V gene (reference sequence). The TCR sequence derives from a woman aged 25 to 39 in good health. The sequencing input was memory CD4+ T cells sorted from blood. What the cell subset or site label conveys for this sample: CD45RA-negative fraction. The sequence links TRBV5-4 to TRBJ2-5, with the identity of the D gene unclear. The DNA is as follows: TGTGCCAGCAGCGGAATGGGCGAGACCCAGTACTTC. This sequence encodes CASSGMGETQYF.